Detailed here is one T cell receptor (beta chain). The CDR3 is made up of 15 amino acids. The sample is drawn from a study of blood T cell dynamics during melanoma immunotherapy. Each bulk PBMC sample had approximately 340 ng DNA loaded. Measured with immunoSEQ multiplex PCR; TCRdb has only the in-frame clones, and not every one. The table shows thousands of clones, with 80% to 90% occurring only once. Time point here: pre-treatment baseline. Patients with prior systemic cancer treatment, concomitant immunosuppressants, or other active malignancies were excluded. The sample consisted of blood, taken from a patient treated with checkpoint blockade. V and J are TRBV21-1 and TRBJ2-5; TRBD2 is taken as the D call from the table, unchecked against the DNA. TRBV21-1 is noted as a pseudogene. This TCR was sampled from a human donor with melanoma. The CDR3 DNA is TGTGCCAGCAGCAACCGAGCATCTTATAAAGAGACCCAGTACTTC. Its protein product is CASSNRASYKETQYF.